Shown below are 20 T cell receptor beta chains from a single sample sequenced in a study of T cell repertoires in cytomegalovirus infection. For these TCRs, the target antigens are not known. One entry per CDR3 protein, called by TCRdb with MiXCR from the reads. The sample contains tens of thousands of distinct CDR3 sequences, roughly 22% of which appear only once. Sequencing was performed on CD8+ T cells from cultured PBMCs, taken from culture after CMV antigen stimulation. These receptors came from a human donor in good health (CMV status not recorded). Some clones in this sample may be carry-over from other donors' samples.

The CDR3 DNA is TGTGCCAGCAGCTCAACGACAGCCGAGCAGTACTTC. This sequence encodes CASSSTTAEQYF. The chain joins TRBV7-2 to TRBJ2-7; maybe TRBD1 (5 bases). The V gene's germline CDR1 is SGHTA and CDR2 FQGNSA. The ends were cut back, 4 bases at V and 6 bases at J, with 10 bases in the middle. This CDR3 comprises 12 residues.

Note on this clonotype: This may come from a read error, since a much larger clone is one base off. This likely comes from a read error, as the CDR3 has no conserved phenylalanine or tryptophan at its end. The chain links TRBV12-3 or TRBV12-4 to TRBJ1-1, with D perhaps matching TRBD1 (6 bases). Trimming stripped 7 bases from V and 1 base from J, with 13 bases between. This CDR3 is built from 14 residues. DNA of the CDR3: TGTGCCAGCATCCTTGGGGGGGCGAACACTGAAGCTTTCTCT. Translation: CASILGGANTEAFS.

This clonotype was observed a few times. The chain joins TRBV7-2 to TRBJ2-7; D remains ambiguous. CDR1 SGHTA and CDR2 FQGNSA come from the germline V gene. V was trimmed by 5 bases and J by 6 bases, leaving 20 bases between them. This CDR3 region has 15 residues. CDR3 bases: TGTGCCAGCAGCCCCAGACACGTCAGCCTCGTCGAGCAGTACTTC. This codes for CASSPRHVSLVEQYF.

This rearrangement joins TRBV7-6 to TRBJ2-3; D not certain. The CDR3 is 15 amino acids. Per the germline V gene, CDR1 is SGHVS and CDR2 is FNYEAQ. Trimming shortened V by 5 bases and J by 0 bases, and 12 bases separated the two germline ends. CDR3 in amino acids: CASSQTVGSTDTQYF. CDR3 nucleotide sequence: TGTGCCAGCAGCCAGACCGTTGGGAGCACAGATACGCAGTATTTT.

The chain carries TRBV6-5 and TRBJ2-5; D remains ambiguous. Per the germline V gene, CDR1 is MNHEY and CDR2 is SVGAGI. The CDR3 is 14 amino acids. V was shortened by 8 bases and J by 5 bases, with 18 bases between the two germline ends. The chain's CDR3 is CASSPYGNGETQYF. The CDR3 coding sequence is TGTGCCAGCTCCCCCTACGGCAACGGGGAGACCCAGTACTTC.

The genes are TRBV3-1 and TRBJ2-5, with TRBD2 matching 11 bases. The CDR3 has 17 amino acids. J was trimmed by 4 bases and V by 2 bases; bases with no gene match: 9. CDR1 is LGHDT, CDR2 YNNKEL, per germline (reference sequence). The DNA of the CDR3 is TGTGCCAGCAGCCAATCTACTAGCGGGGGTTTTGGAGAGACCCAGTACTTC. Translation: CASSQSTSGGFGETQYF.

The CDR3 DNA sequence: TGTGCCAGCACCATGCCAGGGACAGTAGTCTACAATGAGCAGTTCTTC. Translation: CASTMPGTVVYNEQFF. The gene calls are TRBV12-3 or TRBV12-4 and TRBJ2-1; 7 positions agree with TRBD1. The CDR3 covers 16 residues. V dropped 7 bases and J dropped 3; count of bases not matched to a gene: 12.

The CDR3 is CASSYSRTPGEQYF. Here the CDR3 DNA reads TGTGCCAGCAGTTACTCCCGTACTCCGGGAGAGCAGTACTTC. V usage is TRBV6-6 and J usage is TRBJ2-7; the D gene is possibly TRBD2 (5 bases). Germline CDR1 MNHNY, CDR2 SVGAGI (reference sequence). V shed 0 bases and J shed 7 bases, with 13 bases lying between them. The CDR3 is made up of 14 amino acids.

This clonotype was seen a handful of times. The chain recombines TRBV4-2 with TRBJ2-3, with 8 positions matching TRBD2. Germline V lookup: CDR1 LGHNA, CDR2 YNFKEQ. This CDR3 comprises 14 residues. Unmatched junction bases numbered 8, after V lost 9 bases and J lost 3 bases. CDR3 bases: TGTGCCAGTCGGACTAGCCTGTCAACAGATACGCAGTATTTT. Its translation is CASRTSLSTDTQYF.

V is TRBV12-3 or TRBV12-4 and J is TRBJ2-2, with 9 bases matching TRBD1. CDR3 length: 16 residues. Losses at the gene ends were 7 bases for V and 3 bases for J; bases not matched to a gene: 9. CDR3 amino acids: CASIHSGTGYTGELFF. The CDR3 nucleotides read TGTGCCAGCATTCATTCCGGGACAGGGTACACCGGGGAGCTGTTTTTT.

This clonotype appeared a few times. The chain employs TRBV19 and TRBJ1-2, with no clear D. Trimming took off 9 bases at V and 4 bases at J, with 18 bases between the two ends. The CDR3 loop spans 14 amino acids. In germline, CDR1 is LNHDA, CDR2 SQIVND (reference sequence). Written as DNA, the CDR3 is TGTGCCAGCGGAGTCGTGCCAGCCACCTATGGCTACACCTTC. This gives the protein CASGVVPATYGYTF.

A few counts support this clonotype. The chain links TRBV7-9 to TRBJ2-1; D gene unclear. The germline V gene encodes CDR1 SEHNR and CDR2 FQNEAQ (reference sequence). The CDR3 covers 14 residues. V was trimmed by 2 bases and J by 0 bases, leaving 5 bases between them. The DNA for the CDR3 is TGTGCCAGCAGCTTAAAGAGCTCCTACAATGAGCAGTTCTTC. Its protein is CASSLKSSYNEQFF. Filled out from reference TRBV7-9 and TRBJ2-1, the complete variable domain reads DTGVSQNPRHKITKRGQNVTFRCDPISEHNRLYWYRQTLGQGPEFLTYFQNEAQLEKSRLLSDRFSAERPKGSFSTLEIQRTEQGDSAMYLCASSLKSSYNEQFFGPGTRLTVL.

This sequence joins TRBV7-6 and TRBJ2-7; 8 nucleotides match TRBD1. Germline loops: CDR1 SGHVS, CDR2 FNYEAQ. The J segment lost 1 base and the V segment lost 1 base, leaving 3 bases of the junction unmatched. This CDR3 spans 15 amino acids. The DNA for the CDR3 is TGTGCCAGCAGCTTAGGACAGGGGCGATCCTACGAGCAGTACTTC. Amino acids: CASSLGQGRSYEQYF. The variable domain in full, with the rest retrieved from reference TRBV7-6 and TRBJ2-7, is GAGVSQSPRYKVTKRGQDVALRCDPISGHVSLYWYRQALGQGPEFLTYFNYEAQQDKSGLPNDRFSAERPEGSISTLTIQRTEQRDSAMYRCASSLGQGRSYEQYFGPGTRLTVT.

In its sample, this clonotype was seen a few times. This rearrangement joins TRBV7-6 to TRBJ2-3; no definite D call. The CDR3 length is 14 residues. Trimming cost V 3 bases and J 2 bases, with 9 bases left between them. The germline CDR1 and CDR2 sequences are SGHVS and FNYEAQ. The CDR3 protein is CASSFYGDTDTQYF. The CDR3 region has the DNA TGTGCCAGCAGCTTTTACGGAGACACAGATACGCAGTATTTT. Supplemented by reference TRBV7-6 and TRBJ2-3, the full variable domain reads GAGVSQSPRYKVTKRGQDVALRCDPISGHVSLYWYRQALGQGPEFLTYFNYEAQQDKSGLPNDRFSAERPEGSISTLTIQRTEQRDSAMYRCASSFYGDTDTQYFGPGTRLTVL.

This clonotype was counted a few times. The V and J genes are TRBV7-2 and TRBJ2-4; D gene unclear. CDR3 length: 14 residues. Looked up from germline, CDR1 is SGHTA and CDR2 is FQGNSA. V lost 3 bases and J lost 0, with 6 bases in between. The CDR3 protein is CASSFLVAKNIQYF. The CDR3 coding sequence is TGTGCCAGCAGCTTCTTAGTAGCCAAAAACATTCAGTACTTC.

The chain is built from TRBV7-6 and TRBJ2-3; maybe TRBD1 (6 bases). V shed 1 base and J shed 6 bases, with 14 bases lying between them. CDR3 length: 15 amino acids. CDR1 is SGHVS and CDR2 is FNYEAQ in the germline V gene. Here the CDR3 reads CASSLGGGPLDTQYF. The DNA for the CDR3 is TGTGCCAGCAGCTTAGGAGGGGGACCCCTTGATACGCAGTATTTT.

This sequence joins TRBV12-3 or TRBV12-4 and TRBJ1-5; 7 nucleotides line up with TRBD1. This CDR3 is built from 16 residues. Losses at the gene ends were 7 bases for V and 1 base for J; bases not matched to a gene: 10. The DNA of the CDR3 is TGTGCCAGCATTCAAACGGGACAGCTGAGCAATCAGCCCCAGCATTTT. It specifies CASIQTGQLSNQPQHF.

This clonotype has more than one count but fewer than ten. The J gene is TRBJ2-6, the V gene TRBV7-9; D gene unclear. V lost 5 bases to trimming and J lost 0 bases, with 11 bases between them. CDR1 and CDR2 (germline): SEHNR, FQNEAQ (reference sequence). The CDR3 is made up of 16 amino acids. CDR3 loop: CASSPKWVSGANVLTF. The CDR3 nucleotides read TGTGCCAGCAGCCCAAAATGGGTCTCTGGGGCCAACGTCCTGACTTTC.

This clonotype came up a few times. The rearrangement joins TRBV15 to TRBJ2-1; no clear D. The V and J ends lost 3 bases and 8 bases respectively, with 11 bases between them. The V gene's germline CDR1 is LNHNV and CDR2 YYDKDF (reference sequence). The length of the CDR3 is 13 residues. CDR3 amino acids: CATSSWGMDEQFF. In DNA, the CDR3 is TGTGCCACCAGCAGTTGGGGTATGGATGAGCAGTTCTTC.

This chain uses TRBV7-9 with TRBJ2-3; D is unresolved. Germline V gene data show CDR1 as SEHNR and CDR2 as FQNEAQ (reference sequence). V dropped 5 bases and J dropped 3 bases, with 15 bases sitting between them. The CDR3 covers 15 residues. As DNA, the CDR3 is TGTGCCAGCAGCCCTCCAGTCAAAGGTACAGATACGCAGTATTTT. This translates into CASSPPVKGTDTQYF.